Presented here are 21 T cell receptor beta chains from one specimen sequenced in a study of post-analysis software for immune sequencing data. TCR beta cDNA libraries had unique molecular identifiers. TCRdb fed the PCR reads into MiXCR, producing one record per CDR3 protein. The sample shows about 560,000 distinct CDR3 sequences, roughly 45% of them seen only once. General study results and limits: With TRBV5-6, TRBV5-1 and TRBV20-1 included, 4 to 6 TRBV segments were more frequent in patients than in controls.

No antigen has been assigned to these receptors. What was sequenced was blood. These receptors were collected from a girl between 5 and 17 years old with multiple sclerosis.

This chain uses TRBV20-1 with TRBJ2-1, with 8 bases that match TRBD2. Germline lookup yields CDR1 DFQATT and CDR2 SNEGSKA (reference sequence). The J segment lost 4 bases and the V segment lost 6 bases, leaving 11 bases of the junction unmatched. CDR3 length: 15 residues. For the CDR3, the DNA is TGCAGTGCCCTCCATTTAGCGGGGATATACAATGAGCAGTTCTTC. Protein: CSALHLAGIYNEQFF.

This clonotype was detected only a few times. This chain connects TRBV11-2 to TRBJ2-3, with no clear D. The V end lost 4 bases, the J end lost 4 bases, and 12 bases lay between the germline ends. The CDR3 covers 14 residues. Looked up from germline, CDR1 is SGHAT and CDR2 is FQNNGV. The CDR3 sequence: CASSSYRMADTQYF. The CDR3 coding sequence is TGTGCCAGCAGCTCCTACCGGATGGCAGATACGCAGTATTTT.

This clonotype was observed a handful of times. The chain joins TRBV11-2 to TRBJ2-3, with D perhaps TRBD1 (6 bases). The length of the CDR3 is 17 residues. Germline loops: CDR1 SGHAT, CDR2 FQNNGV. V shed 5 bases and J shed 1 base, with 19 bases lying between them. The CDR3 sequence: CASSPAAGDIGTDTQYF. Here the CDR3 DNA reads TGTGCCAGCAGCCCGGCCGCCGGGGACATAGGCACAGATACGCAGTATTTT.

This clonotype was picked up a small number of times. V usage is TRBV6-5 and J usage is TRBJ2-1, with 10 bases fitting TRBD2. Germline trimming cut 5 bases from V and 7 bases from J; bases unmatched to any gene: 5. CDR3 size: 14 residues. The germline V gene encodes CDR1 MNHEY and CDR2 SVGAGI. Here the CDR3 reads CASSPLAGVNEQFF. CDR3 sequence (DNA): TGTGCCAGCAGTCCGCTAGCGGGGGTGAATGAGCAGTTCTTC.

This clonotype has more than one count but fewer than ten. The chain couples TRBV12-3 or TRBV12-4 to TRBJ2-5, with 8 bases identical to TRBD1. This CDR3 is built from 13 residues. V was pared by 6 bases and J by 4 bases, with 4 bases of the junction left unmatched. CDR3 sequence: CASSRGTGETQYF. The CDR3, as DNA: TGTGCCAGCAGCCGAGGGACAGGAGAGACCCAGTACTTC.

This clonotype was detected only a few times. This sequence joins TRBV5-1 and TRBJ2-5; 11 nucleotides agree with TRBD2. The CDR3 has 20 residues. Unmatched junction bases numbered 20, after V lost 3 bases and J lost 4 bases. CDR1 SGHRS and CDR2 YFSETQ come from the germline V gene. The CDR3 here is CASSWRGVSGGADRPETQYF. The DNA of the CDR3 is TGCGCCAGCAGCTGGAGGGGAGTTAGCGGGGGGGCCGATCGGCCAGAGACCCAGTACTTC.

The CDR3 coding sequence is TGTGCCAGCAGTTGGGGGTCGACAGGGAATCAGCCCCAGCATTTT. It codes for CASSWGSTGNQPQHF. The chain joins TRBV27 to TRBJ1-5; the match to TRBD1 covers 7 bases. Losses at the gene ends were 4 bases for V and 4 bases for J; bases not matched to a gene: 7. The CDR3 extends over 15 amino acids. Germline CDR1 reads MNHEY; CDR2 reads SMNVEV (reference sequence).

V and J are TRBV7-9 and TRBJ2-7, with D perhaps TRBD1 or TRBD2 (5 bases each). Germline V gene lookup returns CDR1 SEHNR and CDR2 FQNEAQ (reference sequence). The length of the CDR3 is 14 residues. V was cut by 5 bases and J by 0 bases, with 11 bases left in between. The CDR3 sequence: CASSALRGSYEQYF. The CDR3 DNA follows: TGTGCCAGCAGCGCACTGAGGGGCTCCTACGAGCAGTACTTC.

The V gene is TRBV12-3 or TRBV12-4, the J gene TRBJ2-7; 8 nucleotides match TRBD1. CDR3 size: 13 residues. V lost 5 bases and J lost 2; bases outside the gene matches: 2. The CDR3 loop is CASSDRGPYEQYF. The CDR3 region has the DNA TGTGCCAGCAGTGACAGGGGCCCCTACGAGCAGTACTTC.

This clonotype was observed a few times. The V call is TRBV6-1, the J call TRBJ1-2; no firm D call. Germline CDR1 MNHNS, CDR2 SASEGT. This CDR3 is built from 13 residues. Trimming left V 6 bases short and J 5 bases short, with 13 bases between. The CDR3 nucleotides are TGTGCCAGCAGCCGACGGACGGATTATGGCTACACCTTC. This encodes CASSRRTDYGYTF.

The chain is built from TRBV19 and TRBJ2-3; D is undetermined. The CDR3 spans 13 residues. The ends were cut back, 1 base at V and 5 bases at J, with 7 bases in the middle. Germline V gene sequence: CDR1 LNHDA, CDR2 SQIVND (reference sequence). The CDR3 bases are TGTGCCAGTAGTATAGCCGAGAGAGATACGCAGTATTTT. It yields the protein CASSIAERDTQYF. The whole variable domain, remainder taken from reference TRBV19 and TRBJ2-3, is DGGITQSPKYLFRKEGQNVTLSCEQNLNHDAMYWYRQDPGQGLRLIYYSQIVNDFQKGDIAEGYSVSREKKESFPLTVTSAQKNPTAFYLCASSIAERDTQYFGPGTRLTVL.

V usage is TRBV12-3 or TRBV12-4 and J usage is TRBJ2-3; D not resolved. Trimming pared 3 bases from V and 0 bases from J, leaving 4 bases between. The CDR3 has 13 amino acids. This CDR3 is CASSFDSTDTQYF. CDR3 DNA sequence: TGTGCCAGCAGTTTCGACAGCACAGATACGCAGTATTTT.

The chain has TRBV12-3 or TRBV12-4 and TRBJ2-5, with a possible D match to TRBD1 (6 bases). With the DNA end fitting TRBJ2-7 better, the J assignment may be wrong. This CDR3 spans 12 amino acids. DNA for the CDR3: TGTGCCACCAGACAGGACACCTACGAGCAGTACTTC. This gives the protein CATRQDTYEQYF.

This clonotype was observed a handful of times. This chain uses TRBV12-3 or TRBV12-4 with TRBJ2-2, with 9 nucleotides matching TRBD2. The CDR3 contains 18 residues. The V and J ends lost 3 bases and 4 bases, in that order; junction bases with no gene match: 12. The CDR3 nucleotides are TGTGCCAGCAGTTTTCCCCCTAGCGGGAAGGTCGGCACCGGGGAGCTGTTTTTT. Its translation: CASSFPPSGKVGTGELFF.

This clonotype was counted between two and nine times. The rearrangement links TRBV12-3 or TRBV12-4 to TRBJ1-4; D might be TRBD1 (5 bases). The CDR3 has 15 amino acids. With 5 bases removed from V and 6 bases from J, the gap between germline ends came to 16 bases. CDR3 nucleotides: TGTGCCAGCAGTCCCTCTGTGGGGGGGTATGAAAAACTGTTTTTT. Its protein product is CASSPSVGGYEKLFF.

The chain couples TRBV7-9 to TRBJ2-1; unclear D gene. The V end was cut by 6 bases, the J end by 0 bases, with 12 bases between. CDR1 and CDR2 from the germline V gene are SEHNR and FQNEAQ (reference sequence). The CDR3 contains 15 residues. CDR3 amino acids: CASRQQSCSYNEQFF. The CDR3 bases are TGTGCCAGCAGACAACAGTCATGCTCCTACAATGAGCAGTTCTTC.

The chain is built from TRBV12-3 or TRBV12-4 and TRBJ1-1, with D possibly TRBD1 on 6 matching bases. This CDR3 is built from 14 residues. V was trimmed by 5 bases and J by 4 bases, leaving 14 bases between them. DNA of the CDR3: TGTGCCAGCAGTCTCGGACAGTTTAGCACTGAAGCTTTCTTT. This sequence encodes CASSLGQFSTEAFF.

The chain links TRBV20-1 to TRBJ1-1, with D hard to call. CDR3 length: 11 amino acids. Between the trimmed V and J ends, which lost 7 bases and 0 bases, there was a span of 6 bases. The germline V gene encodes CDR1 DFQATT and CDR2 SNEGSKA (reference sequence). As DNA, the CDR3 is TGCAGTGTAGCCCTGAACACTGAAGCTTTCTTT. Translating gives CSVALNTEAFF.

This chain connects TRBV5-5 to TRBJ2-4; 9 bases agree with TRBD1. TRBJ2-7 matches the DNA end more closely, so the J call is doubtful. The CDR3 is 16 residues long. Germline-derived CDR1 and CDR2 are SGHKS and YYEKEE (reference sequence). The CDR3 loop reads CASSSPGTGMDYEQYF. CDR3 DNA sequence: TGTGCCAGCAGCTCGCCCGGGACAGGGATGGACTACGAGCAGTACTTC.

The chain carries TRBV12-3 or TRBV12-4 and TRBJ1-1; the D is unclear. The length of the CDR3 is 13 residues. V lost 6 bases to trimming and J lost 3 bases, with 11 bases between them. The DNA of the CDR3 is TGTGCCAGCAGCCCCTTCTCATACACTGAAGCTTTCTTT. Its protein product is CASSPFSYTEAFF.

V is TRBV20-1 and J is TRBJ2-7; 12 nucleotides match TRBD2. Trimming took 4 bases from V and 5 from J; bases not matched to a gene: 6. The CDR3 is 14 residues long. Germline values: CDR1 DFQATT, CDR2 SNEGSKA (reference sequence). As DNA, the CDR3 is TGCAGTGCTACGGCTAGCGGGGGGGCAGACGAGCAGTACTTC. As protein: CSATASGGADEQYF.